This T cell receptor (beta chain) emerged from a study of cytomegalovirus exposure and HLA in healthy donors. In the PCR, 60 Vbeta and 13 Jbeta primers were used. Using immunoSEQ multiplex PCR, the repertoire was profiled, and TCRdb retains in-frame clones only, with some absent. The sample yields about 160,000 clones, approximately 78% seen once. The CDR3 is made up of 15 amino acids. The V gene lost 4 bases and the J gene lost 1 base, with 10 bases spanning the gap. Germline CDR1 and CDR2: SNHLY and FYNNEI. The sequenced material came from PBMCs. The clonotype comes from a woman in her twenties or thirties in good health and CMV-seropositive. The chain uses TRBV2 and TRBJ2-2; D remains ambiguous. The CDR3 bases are TGTGCCAGCAGTGTATCACCCGGGAACACCGGGGAGCTGTTTTTT. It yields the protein CASSVSPGNTGELFF.